The 10 T cell receptor beta chains below all came from one sample that was sequenced in a study of regulatory T cells in long-lasting Graves disease (dated by TCRdb to the early 2020s). Library method: multiplex PCR. Sequencing instrument: Illumina HiSeq 4000. iRepertoire HTBI primers and Arm-PCR amplification of CDR3 regions were used to construct TCR beta libraries. TCRdb's own reprocessing of the public reads used fastp at Q25 and MiXCR and kept productive beta chains. Every distinct CDR3 protein forms one entry, paired with its most common genes and DNA. This sample has some 440,000 distinct CDR3 sequences in its table, and more than 20% of those were observed once. 6.5% to 8% of the sample comes from the top ten. The intended sense of this specimen's time point label: persistent/refractory GD, antithyroid drugs over 5 years with positive TRAb. For both TCR sequencing and RNA sequencing, RNA was extracted from PBMCs in TRIzol.

Material: peripheral blood mononuclear cells (PBMCs), obtained when the disease was refractory, from a patient treated with antithyroid drugs. These receptors were obtained from a female donor with Graves disease.

The V gene is TRBV20-1, the J gene TRBJ2-7; D possibly matches TRBD1 or TRBD2 (5 bases each). Germline V CDR1 and CDR2: DFQATT, SNEGSKA (reference sequence). Trimming cost V 2 bases and J 2 bases, with 10 bases left between them. The CDR3 spans 13 residues. The CDR3 spells CSARMGEPYEQYF. The CDR3 DNA reads TGCAGTGCTAGAATGGGGGAGCCCTACGAGCAGTACTTC.

This clonotype turned up a few times. The gene calls are TRBV20-1 and TRBJ1-1; 7 nucleotides align to TRBD1. Germline values: CDR1 DFQATT, CDR2 SNEGSKA (reference sequence). V was pared by 0 bases and J by 3 bases, with 7 bases of the junction left unmatched. CDR3 length equals 15 residues. CDR3 bases: TGCAGTGCTAGAGATCCGACAGGGAAGGACACTGAAGCTTTCTTT. This translates into CSARDPTGKDTEAFF.

This clonotype was seen just once. The rearrangement joins TRBV6-5 to TRBJ2-1, with TRBD1 identical over 9 bases. CDR3 length: 15 amino acids. V shed 4 bases and J 8 bases; nucleotides not matched to a gene: 9. Per the germline V gene, CDR1 is MNHEY and CDR2 is SVGAGI. CDR3 loop: CASSSPRTGEHEQFF. The DNA of the CDR3 is TGTGCCAGCAGTTCCCCGCGGACAGGGGAGCATGAGCAGTTCTTC.

A single count supports this clonotype. Given a much more abundant clone one base away, this may be a read error. The CDR3 does not end in the conserved phenylalanine or tryptophan, so this is likely a read error. The chain couples TRBV10-3 to TRBJ1-5, with 8 bases aligning to TRBD1. The V gene's germline CDR1 is ENHRY and CDR2 SYGVKD. This CDR3 has 17 amino acids. Here the CDR3 reads CASSDGTGPHSNQPQHS. CDR3 DNA: TGTGCCAGCAGTGACGGGACAGGCCCCCATAGCAATCAGCCCCAGCATTCT.

This clonotype appeared many times. This chain joins TRBV2 and TRBJ1-1; no clear D. The V gene's germline CDR1 is SNHLY and CDR2 FYNNEI. The V end was cut by 5 bases, the J end by 4 bases, with 8 bases between. The CDR3 runs to 12 residues. The CDR3 region is CASSLEPTEAFF. The CDR3 DNA reads as TGTGCCAGCAGTTTGGAGCCCACTGAAGCTTTCTTT.

The rearrangement links TRBV3-1 to TRBJ2-5; 8 bases are a match to TRBD2. Per the germline V gene, CDR1 is LGHDT and CDR2 is YNNKEL (reference sequence). V shed 1 base, J shed 5 bases, and the junction held 9 bases outside the gene matches. The CDR3 is 16 residues long. The CDR3, as DNA: TGTGCCAGCAGCCAAGGCGATAGCGGGGCCGGGGAGACCCAGTACTTC. The encoded protein is CASSQGDSGAGETQYF.

This clonotype was counted only a few times. J is TRBJ1-6 and V is TRBV7-9; tentative D call: TRBD1 (5 bases). Looked up from germline, CDR1 is SEHNR and CDR2 is FQNEAQ (reference sequence). This CDR3 has 14 amino acids. The V end was cut by 7 bases, the J end by 5 bases, with 12 bases between. The CDR3 region is CASTLGGDNSPLHF. The CDR3 nucleotides are TGTGCCAGCACCCTGGGAGGGGATAATTCACCCCTCCACTTT.

V gene TRBV6-5 combines with J gene TRBJ2-7; 14 bases match TRBD2. Per germline, CDR1 MNHEY and CDR2 SVGAGI. The CDR3 totals 19 residues. V shed 2 bases and J 6 bases; nucleotides not matched to a gene: 15. Here the CDR3 reads CASSYQQPGTSGRLAEQYF. The CDR3 region has the DNA TGTGCCAGCAGTTACCAGCAACCCGGGACTAGCGGGAGACTGGCCGAGCAGTACTTC.

The J gene is TRBJ2-7, the V gene TRBV20-1; no definite D call. The CDR3 is 13 residues long. Germline-derived CDR1 and CDR2 are DFQATT and SNEGSKA (reference sequence). V was cut by 1 base and J by 4 bases, with 11 bases left in between. In DNA form, the CDR3 reads TGCAGTGCTAGAGTTCTGGGATCGTACGAGCAGTACTTC. This encodes CSARVLGSYEQYF.

Comment on this clonotype: This sequence may be a read error, since a much larger clone differs from it by one base. The chain is built from TRBV6-2 or TRBV6-3 and TRBJ2-7; maybe TRBD1 (8 bases). Germline loops: CDR1 MNHEY, CDR2 SVGEGT. The CDR3 loop spans 14 amino acids. CDR3 bases: TGTGCCAGCAGTTTCGGACAGGGACTATACGAGCAGTGCTTC. Translation: CASSFGQGLYEQCF.